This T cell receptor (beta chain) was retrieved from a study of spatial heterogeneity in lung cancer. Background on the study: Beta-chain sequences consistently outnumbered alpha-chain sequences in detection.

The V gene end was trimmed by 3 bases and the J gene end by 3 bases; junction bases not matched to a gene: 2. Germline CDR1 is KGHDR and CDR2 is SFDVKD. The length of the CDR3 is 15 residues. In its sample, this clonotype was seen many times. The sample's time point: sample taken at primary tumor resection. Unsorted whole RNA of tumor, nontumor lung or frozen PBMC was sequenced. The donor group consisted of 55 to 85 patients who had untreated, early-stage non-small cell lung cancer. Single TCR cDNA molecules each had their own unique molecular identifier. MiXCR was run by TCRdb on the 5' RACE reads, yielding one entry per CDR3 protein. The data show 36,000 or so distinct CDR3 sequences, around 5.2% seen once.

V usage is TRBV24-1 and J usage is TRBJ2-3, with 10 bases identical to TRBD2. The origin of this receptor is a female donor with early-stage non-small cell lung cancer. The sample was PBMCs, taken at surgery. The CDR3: CATSDPSGSTDTQYF. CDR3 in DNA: TGTGCCACCAGTGATCCTAGCGGGAGTACAGATACGCAGTATTTT.